This T cell receptor (beta chain) was observed in a study of CD8 T cells in ankylosing spondylitis. The germline V gene has CDR1 SQVTM and CDR2 ANQGSEA. CDR3 size: 13 residues. Trimming removed 0 bases from V and 10 bases from J; junction bases left unmatched: 7. Each CDR3 protein gets one entry after TCRdb re-called the 5' RACE reads with MiXCR. Among some 200,000 distinct CDR3 sequences listed, roughly 20% were seen once. This clonotype was recorded many times. The receptor was derived from a male donor between 10 and 30 years old with ankylosing spondylitis or in good health (not recorded which). The chain combines TRBV29-1 with TRBJ1-1, with 8 bases that match TRBD1. The sample taken for sequencing was blood, either unsorted or a sorted T cell fraction (not recorded which). The CDR3 sequence: CSVEDTGQGGAFF. The CDR3 DNA follows: TGCAGCGTTGAAGATACCGGACAGGGTGGAGCTTTCTTT.